The sequence of this T cell receptor (beta chain) was determined in a study of Ad26.COV2.S vaccination and SARS-CoV-2 variants. About the research overall: Participants got Ad26.COV2.S intramuscularly, once or twice 56 days apart.

V dropped 0 bases and J dropped 5 bases, with 14 bases sitting between them. This CDR3 has 15 amino acids. Germline CDR1 is SGHNT and CDR2 is YYREEE (reference sequence). Assay: immunoSEQ multiplex PCR; the TCRdb copy retains only in-frame clones and omits some. The data contain 200,000 to 300,000 clones, around 89% of them singletons. Specified treatment: 19 received Ad26.COV2.S at low or high dose, single or two shots; about 5 received placebo; per-sample allocation not given. Following the first vaccine or placebo injection, samples were taken on day 63. Whoever gave the sample was an adult aged 18-55 years in Boston. Turning to this clone: What it binds is unknown.

Notes on the study in general: Those who received the vaccine showed greater spike-specific TCR breadth than those given placebo.

This chain uses TRBV5-4 with TRBJ1-2; D is ambiguous. This specimen was peripheral blood, taken in a trial of Ad26.COV2.S vaccine versus placebo. This receptor was taken from a person between 18 and 65 years old who received the Ad26.COV2.S COVID-19 vaccine or a placebo. CDR3 sequence reads: CASSLDSTLGYGYTF. The DNA for the CDR3 is TGTGCCAGCAGCTTGGATTCGACGCTGGGGTATGGCTACACCTTC.